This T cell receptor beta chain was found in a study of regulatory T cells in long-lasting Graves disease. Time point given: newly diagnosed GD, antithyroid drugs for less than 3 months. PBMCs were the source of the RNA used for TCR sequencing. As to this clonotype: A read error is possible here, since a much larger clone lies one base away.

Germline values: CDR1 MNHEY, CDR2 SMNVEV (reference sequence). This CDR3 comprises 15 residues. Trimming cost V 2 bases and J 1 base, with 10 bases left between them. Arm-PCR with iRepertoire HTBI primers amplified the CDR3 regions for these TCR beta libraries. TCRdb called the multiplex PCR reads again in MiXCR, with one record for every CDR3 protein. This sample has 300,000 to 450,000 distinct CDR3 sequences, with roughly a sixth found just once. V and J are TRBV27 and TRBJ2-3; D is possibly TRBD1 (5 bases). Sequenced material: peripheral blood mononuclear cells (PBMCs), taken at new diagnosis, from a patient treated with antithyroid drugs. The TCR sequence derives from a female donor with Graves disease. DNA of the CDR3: TGTGCCAGCAGTTTACATGGGGCTCGCACAGATACGCAGTATTTT. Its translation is CASSLHGARTDTQYF.